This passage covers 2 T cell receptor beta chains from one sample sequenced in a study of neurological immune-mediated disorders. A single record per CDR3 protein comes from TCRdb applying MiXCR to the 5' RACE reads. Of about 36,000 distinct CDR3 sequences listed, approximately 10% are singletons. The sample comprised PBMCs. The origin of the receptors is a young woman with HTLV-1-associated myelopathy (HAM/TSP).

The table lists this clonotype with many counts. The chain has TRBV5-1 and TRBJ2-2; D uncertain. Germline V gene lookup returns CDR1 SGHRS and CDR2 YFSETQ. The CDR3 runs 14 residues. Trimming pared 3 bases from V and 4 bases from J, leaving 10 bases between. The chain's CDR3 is CASSWIQSTGELFF. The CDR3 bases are TGCGCCAGCAGCTGGATACAGAGCACCGGGGAGCTGTTTTTT.

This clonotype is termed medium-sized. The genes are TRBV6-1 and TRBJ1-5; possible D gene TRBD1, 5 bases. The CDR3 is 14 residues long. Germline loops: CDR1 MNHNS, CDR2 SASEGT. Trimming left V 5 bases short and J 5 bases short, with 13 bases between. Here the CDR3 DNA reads TGTGCCAGCAGTTCAGAAAGGGGAGATCAGCCCCAGCATTTT. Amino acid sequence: CASSSERGDQPQHF.